The 26 T cell receptor beta chains listed next were all sequenced from one sample in a study of CD8+ T cells in alopecia areata. The authors extracted RNA and reverse transcribed it into cDNA as the sequencing template. TCRdb's copy holds only in-frame clones and misses some; the assay was immunoSEQ multiplex PCR. Of about 200,000 clones detected, 50% to 70% appear once; the ten largest clones hold approximately 0.45%. The input for sequencing was CD4+ T cells sorted from blood, taken at week 0. Every receptor here comes from a human donor with alopecia areata.

This clone turned up a few times. The chain uses TRBV30 and TRBJ2-1; 12 positions agree with TRBD2. This CDR3 has 14 residues. In germline, CDR1 is GTSNPN, CDR2 SVGIG (reference sequence). V was pared by 6 bases and J by 9 bases, with 9 bases of the junction left unmatched. Here the CDR3 DNA reads TGTGCCTGCGGTATGACTAGCGGGGGTATTGAGCAGTTCTTC. As protein: CACGMTSGGIEQFF.

This clone was counted a few times. This chain uses TRBV5-4 with TRBJ2-5; 9 nucleotides agree with TRBD1. This CDR3 region has 15 residues. V shed 0 bases and J 3 bases; nucleotides not matched to a gene: 3. CDR1 SGHNT and CDR2 YYREEE come from the germline V gene (reference sequence). CDR3 DNA: TGTGCCAGCAGCTTGGCGGGACAGGGAAAAGAGACCCAGTACTTC. Protein sequence: CASSLAGQGKETQYF.

This clone turned up a few times. V and J are TRBV29-1 and TRBJ2-2; tentative D call: TRBD2 (6 bases). The germline CDR1 and CDR2 sequences are SQVTM and ANQGSEA. This CDR3 region has 14 residues. The V and J ends lost 4 bases and 1 base respectively, with 10 bases between them. This CDR3 is CSVVEGLNTGELFF. CDR3 nucleotides: TGCAGCGTTGTGGAGGGACTGAACACCGGGGAGCTGTTTTTT.

The chain combines TRBV25-1 with TRBJ1-2, with 7 bases matching TRBD1. Trimming took 6 bases from V and 2 from J; bases not matched to a gene: 0. CDR3 length: 12 residues. The germline V gene encodes CDR1 MGHDK and CDR2 SYGVNS. CDR3 sequence reads: CASRQGNYGYTF. CDR3 in DNA: TGTGCCAGCAGACAGGGGAACTATGGCTACACCTTC.

Remarks on this clone: Additional DNA sequences in this sample encode the identical CDR3. The chain has TRBV6-5 and TRBJ2-7; TRBD2 aligns across 11 bases. The CDR3 loop spans 16 amino acids. Germline V gene data show CDR1 as MNHEY and CDR2 as SVGAGI. V lost 0 bases, J lost 2 bases, and 3 bases stayed unmatched. CDR3 nucleotide sequence: TGTGCCAGCAGTTACTCAGGGACTAGCGGAACCTACGAGCAGTACTTC. This encodes CASSYSGTSGTYEQYF.

The V and J genes are TRBV29-1 and TRBJ2-1; D is perhaps TRBD1 or TRBD2 (6 bases each). This CDR3 has 10 residues. Trimming stripped 7 bases from V and 9 bases from J, with 10 bases between. Germline V CDR1 and CDR2: SQVTM, ANQGSEA. CDR3 residues: CSAGGLEQFF. Here the CDR3 DNA reads TGCAGCGCCGGGGGCCTTGAGCAGTTCTTC.

The gene calls are TRBV7-9 and TRBJ2-5, with a tentative D call TRBD1 (6 bases). Trimming left V 3 bases short and J 3 bases short, with 11 bases between. CDR3 length equals 14 residues. The germline gives CDR1 SEHNR, CDR2 FQNEAQ (reference sequence). The DNA of the CDR3 is TGTGCCAGCAGCTTTTGGACAGAGAAAGAGACCCAGTACTTC. Translating it yields CASSFWTEKETQYF.

This clone was observed a single time. The chain combines TRBV7-9 with TRBJ1-1; D is undetermined. Germline V gene sequence: CDR1 SEHNR, CDR2 FQNEAQ (reference sequence). The germline V and J ends were trimmed by 6 bases and 3 bases, with 17 bases remaining between them. The CDR3 is 15 amino acids. The CDR3 coding sequence is TGTGCCAGCAGAGCAAGCCGGGGAGTTCACACTGAAGCTTTCTTT. Translation: CASRASRGVHTEAFF.

This clone was recorded many times. V gene TRBV23-1 combines with J gene TRBJ2-7; a weak D match, TRBD1 (6 bases). TRBV23-1 is placed among ORFs of uncertain function. The germline V and J ends were trimmed by 1 base and 4 bases, with 23 bases remaining between them. The CDR3 extends over 18 amino acids. CDR3 region: CASSQFPQARGRPYEQYF. In nucleotides, the CDR3 is TGCGCCAGCAGTCAATTCCCGCAGGCCAGGGGTCGACCTTACGAGCAGTACTTC.

This clone appeared a few times. This CDR3 is CSTRGGPGETQYF. CDR3 DNA sequence: TGCAGCACACGCGGCGGGCCGGGTGAGACCCAGTACTTC. J is TRBJ2-5 and V is TRBV29-1, with D perhaps TRBD2 (5 bases). The CDR3 totals 13 residues. Germline CDR1 is SQVTM and CDR2 is ANQGSEA. V was trimmed by 8 bases and J by 5 bases, leaving 18 bases between them. Looking up the rest from reference TRBV29-1 and TRBJ2-5 gives the full variable domain: SAVISQKPSRDICQRGTSLTIQCQVDSQVTMMFWYRQQPGQSLTLIATANQGSEATYESGFVIDKFPISRPNLTFSTLTVSNMSPEDSSIYLCSTRGGPGETQYFGPGTRLLVL.

Concerning this clone itself: The sample contains more than one DNA sequence encoding this CDR3. The genes are TRBV6-5 and TRBJ1-2; 9 positions match TRBD1. The trim removed 5 bases at V and 6 bases at J, leaving 1 base unmatched. The length of the CDR3 is 12 residues. The germline CDR1 and CDR2 sequences are MNHEY and SVGAGI. For the CDR3, the DNA is TGTGCCAGCAGTAGGACAGGGGATGGCTACACCTTC. This sequence encodes CASSRTGDGYTF.

This clone was found a few times. The rearrangement uses TRBV19 and TRBJ2-5; D tentatively reads TRBD1 or TRBD2 (6 bases each). The ends were cut back, 6 bases at V and 5 bases at J, with 13 bases in the middle. Germline V gives CDR1 LNHDA, CDR2 SQIVND (reference sequence). The length of the CDR3 is 13 residues. CDR3 bases: TGTGCCAGTAGCACCCACGGGGGCGAGACCCAGTACTTC. It codes for CASSTHGGETQYF.

The rearrangement joins TRBV30 to TRBJ1-6; D gene ambiguous. From germline, CDR1 is GTSNPN and CDR2 SVGIG (reference sequence). V gave up 3 bases and J gave up 6 bases, with 12 bases separating them. This CDR3 region has 14 residues. The CDR3 DNA reads as TGTGCCTGGAGGGTGGCTGGTCTTAATTCACCCCTCCACTTT. It yields the protein CAWRVAGLNSPLHF.

The chain carries TRBV30 and TRBJ2-3; TRBD2 is a possible D gene (6 bases). The CDR3 contains 14 residues. Germline loops: CDR1 GTSNPN, CDR2 SVGIG (reference sequence). Trimming took 3 bases from V and 2 from J, leaving 12 bases between them. CDR3 protein: CAWRSGLYTDTQYF. Here the CDR3 DNA reads TGTGCCTGGAGATCGGGACTTTACACAGATACGCAGTATTTT.

Only a few counts were recorded for this clone. The chain employs TRBV7-9 and TRBJ2-1; D not resolved. The CDR3 extends over 9 amino acids. From germline, CDR1 is SEHNR and CDR2 FQNEAQ (reference sequence). Written as DNA, the CDR3 is TGTGCAGCCGAGGATGAGCAGTTCTTC. It codes for CAAEDEQFF.

J is TRBJ1-1 and V is TRBV29-1; D is unresolved. Trimming removed 5 bases from V and 0 bases from J, with 10 bases in between. In germline, CDR1 is SQVTM, CDR2 ANQGSEA. The CDR3 length is 13 residues. CDR3 region: CSVYGSLNTEAFF. CDR3 in DNA: TGCAGCGTTTATGGCAGCCTGAACACTGAAGCTTTCTTT.

This chain joins TRBV19 and TRBJ1-5; D is possibly TRBD1 (5 bases). This CDR3 comprises 15 residues. V shed 3 bases and J shed 1 base, with 10 bases lying between them. Germline values: CDR1 LNHDA, CDR2 SQIVND (reference sequence). CDR3 amino acids: CASSMGVNSNQPQHF. The CDR3 region has the DNA TGTGCCAGTAGTATGGGGGTGAACAGCAATCAGCCCCAGCATTTT.

There are a few counts of this clone. The chain uses TRBV29-1 and TRBJ2-3; D is undetermined. Deletions cut 2 bases from V and 3 bases from J, with 6 bases between. The CDR3 length is 12 residues. Per the germline V gene, CDR1 is SQVTM and CDR2 is ANQGSEA. The CDR3 DNA reads as TGCAGCGTTGAATTCGCGACAGATACGCAGTATTTT. Its translation: CSVEFATDTQYF.

This clone has a single count. The junction departs from the called germline gene at one end, perhaps through a read error. V and J are TRBV6-5 and TRBJ1-1; 7 bases are shared with TRBD1. Germline V lookup: CDR1 MNHEY, CDR2 SVGAGI. The CDR3 extends over 15 amino acids. CDR3 loop: CASSYFRDSPYRAFF. The CDR3 region has the DNA TGTGCCAGCAGCTACTTTCGGGACAGCCCCTATCGGGCTTTCTTT.

This clone was detected only a few times. The CDR3 sequence is CSAPGQGAEQYF. The CDR3 DNA is TGCAGCGCTCCGGGACAGGGGGCCGAGCAGTACTTC. The rearrangement links TRBV29-1 to TRBJ2-7, with 12 nucleotides matching TRBD1. Germline V gene lookup returns CDR1 SQVTM and CDR2 ANQGSEA. The CDR3 runs 12 residues. With V trimmed by 7 bases and J by 6 bases, 4 bases remained unmatched.

V usage is TRBV30 and J usage is TRBJ1-2; D perhaps matches TRBD1 (6 bases). In germline, CDR1 is GTSNPN, CDR2 SVGIG (reference sequence). The CDR3 is 14 amino acids. The V end was cut by 2 bases, the J end by 3 bases, with 13 bases between. The CDR3 DNA reads as TGTGCCTGGAGTCGTCCAGGGGTGGACTATGGCTACACCTTC. Its protein is CAWSRPGVDYGYTF.

The gene calls are TRBV4-1 and TRBJ2-3, with a possible D match to TRBD2 (6 bases). Germline V CDR1 and CDR2: MGHRA, YSYEKL. With 4 bases removed from V and 2 bases from J, the gap between germline ends came to 13 bases. CDR3 length: 15 residues. CDR3 region: CASSLRDSSTDTQYF. CDR3 DNA sequence: TGCGCCAGCAGCCTACGGGACTCTTCCACAGATACGCAGTATTTT.

This clone has only a few counts. The chain carries TRBV7-9 and TRBJ1-4; TRBD1 matches 7 bases. Per the germline V gene, CDR1 is SEHNR and CDR2 is FQNEAQ (reference sequence). There are 17 residues in the CDR3. J lost 7 bases, V lost 4 bases, and 15 bases had no gene match. The CDR3 region is CASSSLPRGGGLEKLFF. CDR3 nucleotides: TGTGCCAGCAGCTCACTACCCAGGGGGGGAGGCCTTGAAAAACTGTTTTTT.

Comment on this clone: Other DNA sequences within the sample encode an identical CDR3. This chain uses TRBV4-1 with TRBJ2-5; no clear D gene. Trimming cost V 0 bases and J 4 bases, with 6 bases left between them. Per germline, CDR1 MGHRA and CDR2 YSYEKL. CDR3 length equals 13 residues. Here the CDR3 DNA reads TGCGCCAGCAGCCAAGACGGGCGAGAGACCCAGTACTTC. Its protein is CASSQDGRETQYF.

This clone was seen once. CDR3 nucleotide sequence: TGTGCCAGCAGCCTAACAGGCTCTGGGGCCAACGTCCTGACTTTC. Translation gives CASSLTGSGANVLTF. The genes are TRBV11-1 and TRBJ2-6; D may be TRBD1 (5 bases). Germline lookup yields CDR1 SGHAT and CDR2 FQDESV (reference sequence). This CDR3 is 15 amino acids long. V dropped 5 bases and J dropped 0 bases, with 8 bases sitting between them.

The count of this clone is one. The chain is built from TRBV29-1 and TRBJ1-2; D remains unclear. Germline V lookup: CDR1 SQVTM, CDR2 ANQGSEA. Trimming pared 6 bases from V and 6 bases from J, leaving 14 bases between. The CDR3 contains 12 residues. CDR3 nucleotides: TGCAGCGTCGCGGAGAGCCTGAATGGCTACACCTTC. This codes for CSVAESLNGYTF.